One and the same sample provided the 6 T cell receptor beta chains below, sequenced in a study of T cell clonality in common variable immunodeficiency. Method: immunoSEQ multiplex PCR; TCRdb's copy keeps in-frame clones and lacks some. The sample is made up of tens of thousands of clones, none counted only once. Material: peripheral blood mononuclear cells. The receptors derive from a person aged 18 to 75 in good health.

In this sample, this clone turned up many times. The read falls 3 residues short of the CDR3 end, and the missing part is taken from the germline J gene. This chain joins TRBV5-4 and TRBJ2-1; 7 nucleotides align to TRBD2. The CDR3 runs to 15 residues. Germline trimming cut 1 base from V and 3 bases from J; bases unmatched to any gene: 4. From germline, CDR1 is SGHNT and CDR2 YYREEE (reference sequence). Incomplete CDR3 DNA: TGTGCCAGCAGCTTGCCTAGCGGAATCTACAATGAG. It specifies CASSLPSGIYNE. The whole CDR3 protein reads CASSLPSGIYNEQFF.

This clone was observed many times. The read stops 3 residues short of the end of the CDR3; the missing end is completed from the germline J gene. The chain recombines TRBV20-1 with TRBJ2-1; 10 nucleotides align to TRBD2. The CDR3 length is 14 residues. Germline lookup yields CDR1 DFQATT and CDR2 SNEGSKA (reference sequence). Trimming took 6 bases from V and 4 from J; bases not matched to a gene: 6. The CDR3 spells CSATTSGWYNEQFF. The part of the CDR3 DNA that was read is TGCAGTGCAACGACTAGCGGGTGGTACAATGAG.

This clone was seen at least ten times. The CDR3 end is not reached by the read, which stops 3 residues before it; the germline J gene fills it in. The rearrangement links TRBV20-1 to TRBJ1-1, with TRBD1 as a possible D gene (5 bases). The germline V gene encodes CDR1 DFQATT and CDR2 SNEGSKA (reference sequence). Trimming removed 2 bases from V and 1 base from J, with 5 bases in between. The CDR3 length is 12 residues. CDR3 DNA (partial): TGCAGTGCTAGAACAGGGAACACTGAA. Amino acid sequence: CSARTGNTE. The entire CDR3 reads CSARTGNTEAFF.

This clone was observed many times. The read stops 3 residues short of the end of the CDR3; the missing end is completed from the germline J gene. The chain employs TRBV28 and TRBJ2-5; D unresolved. The germline V gene has CDR1 MDHEN and CDR2 SYDVKM. V lost 8 bases and J lost 0, with 10 bases in between. The CDR3 covers 13 residues. CDR3 loop: CASVSENQETQYF. Incomplete CDR3 DNA: TGTGCCAGCGTATCAGAAAACCAAGAGACC.

Many counts were recorded for this clone. The CDR3 extends 3 residues past the end of the read, so its final part is completed from the germline J gene. The chain uses TRBV28 and TRBJ2-1, with 9 bases lining up with TRBD2. Germline V gives CDR1 MDHEN, CDR2 SYDVKM. The CDR3 spans 15 residues. J lost 2 bases, V lost 3 bases, and 2 bases had no gene match. The CDR3 loop reads CASSFSGSTYNEQFF. The CDR3 DNA, read in part, is TGTGCCAGCAGTTTTAGCGGGAGTACCTACAATGAG.

This clone was counted many times. The read is 3 residues too short to cover the CDR3 end, so that end is filled in from the germline J gene. The chain recombines TRBV7-9 with TRBJ1-1, with D perhaps TRBD1 (6 bases). V was clipped by 5 bases and J by 7 bases, with 20 bases between them. The CDR3 totals 15 residues. Germline values: CDR1 SEHNR, CDR2 FQNEAQ (reference sequence). CDR3 DNA, as far as it was read: TGTGCCAGCAGCCTCCGCCAGGGGAGGCTGGGTGAA. This translates into CASSLRQGRLGE. The entire CDR3 protein reads CASSLRQGRLGEAFF.